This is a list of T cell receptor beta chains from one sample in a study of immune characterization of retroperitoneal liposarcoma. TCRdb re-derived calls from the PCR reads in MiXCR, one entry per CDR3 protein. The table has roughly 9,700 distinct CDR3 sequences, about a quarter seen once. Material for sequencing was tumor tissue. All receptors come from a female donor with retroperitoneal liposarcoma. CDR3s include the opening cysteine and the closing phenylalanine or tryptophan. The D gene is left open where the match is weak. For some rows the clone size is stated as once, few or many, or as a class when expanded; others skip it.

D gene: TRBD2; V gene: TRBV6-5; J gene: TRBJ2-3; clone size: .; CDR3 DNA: TGTGCCAGCAGCCAACTGGGGGGGACAGATACGCAGTATTTT; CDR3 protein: CASSQLGGTDTQYF
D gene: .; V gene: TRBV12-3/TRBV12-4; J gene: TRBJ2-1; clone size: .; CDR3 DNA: TGTGCCAGCAGCAGGGGGGGATCCTACAATGAGCAGTTCTTC; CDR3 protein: CASSRGGSYNEQFF
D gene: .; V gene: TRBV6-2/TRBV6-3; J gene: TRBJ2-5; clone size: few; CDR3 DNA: TGTGCCAGCAGTGTCACCTGGGCCGGTTCGGAGACCCAGTACTTC; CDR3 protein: CASSVTWAGSETQYF
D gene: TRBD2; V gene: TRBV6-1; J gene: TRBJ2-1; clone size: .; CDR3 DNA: TGTGCCAGCAGTGAGTTAGCGGGAGGTAGCAATGAGCAGTTCTTC; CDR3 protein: CASSELAGGSNEQFF
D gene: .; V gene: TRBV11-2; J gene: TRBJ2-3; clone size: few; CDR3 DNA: TGTGCCAGCAGCTTATTATCGGGAGCCGACGCAGATACGCAGTATTTT; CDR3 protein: CASSLLSGADADTQYF
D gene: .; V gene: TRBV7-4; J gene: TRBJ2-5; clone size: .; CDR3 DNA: TGTGCCAGCAGCCCCCCCGGGGGGCGGGAGACCCAGTACTTC; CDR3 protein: CASSPPGGRETQYF
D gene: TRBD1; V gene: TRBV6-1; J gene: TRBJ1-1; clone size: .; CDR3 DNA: TGTGCCAGCAGTTCGACAGGGGGGATGAACACTGAAGCTTTCTTT; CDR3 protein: CASSSTGGMNTEAFF
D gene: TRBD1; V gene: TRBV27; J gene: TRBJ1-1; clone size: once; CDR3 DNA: TGTGCCAGCAGTTTTAGTTTTGGGACAGGGGGCCCTGAAGCTTTCTTT; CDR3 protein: CASSFSFGTGGPEAFF
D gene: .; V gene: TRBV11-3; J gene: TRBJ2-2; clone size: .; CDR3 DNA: TGTGCCAGCAGCCTAGGGACCGACCAATTCACCGGGGAGCTGTTTTTT; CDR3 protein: CASSLGTDQFTGELFF
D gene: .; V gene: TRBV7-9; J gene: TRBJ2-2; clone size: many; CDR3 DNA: TGTGCCAGCAGCCCGAAGGGTGGGGGGAACACCGGGGAGCTGTTTTTT; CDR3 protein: CASSPKGGGNTGELFF
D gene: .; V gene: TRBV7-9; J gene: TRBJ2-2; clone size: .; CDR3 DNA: TGTGCCAGCAGCTTAGCGCCCGTCGGGGAGCTGTTTTTT; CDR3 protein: CASSLAPVGELFF
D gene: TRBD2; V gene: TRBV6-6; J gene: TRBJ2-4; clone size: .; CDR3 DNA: TGTGCCAGCAGTTACTCGCGGCGCGGGGGGAATGAGCAGTACTTC; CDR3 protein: CASSYSRRGGNEQYF
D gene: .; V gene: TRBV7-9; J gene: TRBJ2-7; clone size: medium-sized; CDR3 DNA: TGTGCCAGCAGTTACCGGGCCCAGAGCTCCTACGAGCAGTACTTC; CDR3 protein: CASSYRAQSSYEQYF
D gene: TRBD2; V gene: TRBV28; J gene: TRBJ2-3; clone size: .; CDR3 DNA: TGTGCCAGCAGTTCAAGTCCAGGGAGGGAGTACTTC; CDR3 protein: CASSSSPGREYF
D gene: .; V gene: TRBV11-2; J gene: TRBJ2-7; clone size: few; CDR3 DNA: TGTGCCAGCAGCTTAGCCTGGTCCTACGAGCAGTACTTC; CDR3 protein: CASSLAWSYEQYF
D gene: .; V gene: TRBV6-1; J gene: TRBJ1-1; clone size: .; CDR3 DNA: TGTGCCAGCGACGCAGTGACAGGCACTGAAGCTTTCTTT; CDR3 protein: CASDAVTGTEAFF
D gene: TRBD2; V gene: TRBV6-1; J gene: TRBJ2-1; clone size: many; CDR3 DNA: TGTGCCAGCAGCGGGGGGGGGAAAGAGACCCAGTTCTTC; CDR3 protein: CASSGGGKETQFF
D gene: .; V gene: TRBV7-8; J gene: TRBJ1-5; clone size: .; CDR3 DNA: TGTGCCAGCCGAGCCGGTAGCAATCAGCCCCAGCATTTT; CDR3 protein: CASRAGSNQPQHF
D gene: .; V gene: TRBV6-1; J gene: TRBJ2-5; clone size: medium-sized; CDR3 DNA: TGTGCCAGCAGTTATCCGGGACCACCTCAAGAGACCCAGTACTTC; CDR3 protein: CASSYPGPPQETQYF
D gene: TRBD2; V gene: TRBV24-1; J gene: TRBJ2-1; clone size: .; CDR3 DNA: TGTGCCACCAGTGATCGTGCGGGAGCGGCCTACAATGAGCAGTTCTTC; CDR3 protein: CATSDRAGAAYNEQFF
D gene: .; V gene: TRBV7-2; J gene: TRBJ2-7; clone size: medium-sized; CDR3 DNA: TGTGCCAGCAGCTTAGAAGGAAGCGAGCAGTACTTC; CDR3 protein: CASSLEGSEQYF
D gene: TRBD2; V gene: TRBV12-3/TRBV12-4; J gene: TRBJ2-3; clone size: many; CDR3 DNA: TGTGCCAGCGGGGGAGTAGAAGCGGGGAGGGGAGATACGCAGTATTTT; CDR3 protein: CASGGVEAGRGDTQYF
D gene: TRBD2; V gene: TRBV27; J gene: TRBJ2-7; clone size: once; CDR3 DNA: TGTGCCAGCAGTTTATCGGCTAGCGGCCTCAATGAGCAGTACTTC; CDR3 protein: CASSLSASGLNEQYF
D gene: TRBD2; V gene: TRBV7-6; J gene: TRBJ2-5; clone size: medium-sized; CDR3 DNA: TGTGCCAGCAGCTTCGAGGATTGGGGGGGACGGGAGACCCAGTACTTC; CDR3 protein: CASSFEDWGGRETQYF
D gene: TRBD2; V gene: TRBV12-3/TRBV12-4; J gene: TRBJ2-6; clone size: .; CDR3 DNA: TGTGCCAGCAGTTCCCGGGACTACGGTATCTCTGGGGCCAACGTCCTGACTTTC; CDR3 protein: CASSSRDYGISGANVLTF
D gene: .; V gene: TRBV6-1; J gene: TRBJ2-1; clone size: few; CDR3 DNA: TGTGCCAGCAGTCCGTCTACTCGCTCCTACAATGAGCAGTTCTTC; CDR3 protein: CASSPSTRSYNEQFF
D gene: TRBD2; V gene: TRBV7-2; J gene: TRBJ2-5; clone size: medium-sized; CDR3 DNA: TGTGCCAGCAGCTTGGGGACTAGGAAAGAGACCCAGTACTTC; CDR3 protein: CASSLGTRKETQYF
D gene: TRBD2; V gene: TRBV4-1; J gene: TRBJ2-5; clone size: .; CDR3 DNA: TGCGCCAGCAGCCAAGGGGTGCGGGATAGCGGGGTTCAAGAGACCCAGTACTTC; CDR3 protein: CASSQGVRDSGVQETQYF
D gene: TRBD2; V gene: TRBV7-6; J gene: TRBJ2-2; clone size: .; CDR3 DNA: TGTGCCAGCAGCTTAGATGTAGCGGGGGGACCCACCGGGGAGCTGTTTTTT; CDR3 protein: CASSLDVAGGPTGELFF
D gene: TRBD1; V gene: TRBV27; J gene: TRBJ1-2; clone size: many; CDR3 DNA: TGTGCCAGCAGTACAACTATCCTACGGGACAGGCCTAACTATGGCTACACCTTC; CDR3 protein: CASSTTILRDRPNYGYTF
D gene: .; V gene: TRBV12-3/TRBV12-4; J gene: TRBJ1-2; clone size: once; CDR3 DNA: TGTGCCACCACCCAGGGGTTTAACTATGGCTACACCTTC; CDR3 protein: CATTQGFNYGYTF
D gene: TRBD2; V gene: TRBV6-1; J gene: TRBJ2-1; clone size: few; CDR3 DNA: TGTGCCAGCAGTTCAACTAGCGGGGCGACCTACGAGCAGTTCTTC; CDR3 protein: CASSSTSGATYEQFF